This is a list of T cell receptor beta chains from one sample in a study of radiotherapy plus CTLA-4 blockade in lung cancer. Method: immunoSEQ multiplex PCR; TCRdb's copy keeps in-frame clones and lacks some. The sample has tens of thousands of clones, roughly 77% seen once. Material: peripheral blood, obtained from a patient treated with radiotherapy plus ipilimumab. Source of these receptors: a human donor with non-small cell lung cancer who had a complete response to radiotherapy plus ipilimumab. CDR3s include the opening cysteine and the closing phenylalanine or tryptophan. The D gene is left open where the match is weak. Expanded clones are given a class, and other clones once, few, many or no size at all.

V gene: TRBV27; J gene: TRBJ1-1; clone size: NA; D gene: NA; CDR3 DNA: TGTGCCAGCAGTTTACCAGGGTTTGGGATGACTGAAGCTTTCTTT; CDR3 protein: CASSLPGFGMTEAFF
V gene: TRBV15; J gene: TRBJ1-2; clone size: NA; D gene: NA; CDR3 DNA: TGTGCCACCAGCGAAGGACAGCTTGCTAACTATGGCTACACCTTC; CDR3 protein: CATSEGQLANYGYTF
V gene: TRBV5-1; J gene: TRBJ2-7; clone size: NA; D gene: NA; CDR3 DNA: TGCGCCAGCAGCTTGATATCGGGGGAAGCCTACGAGCAGTACTTC; CDR3 protein: CASSLISGEAYEQYF
V gene: TRBV19; J gene: TRBJ1-1; clone size: NA; D gene: TRBD1; CDR3 DNA: TGTGCCAGTAGGCTGGGACAGCCTTACTTCTTT; CDR3 protein: CASRLGQPYFF
V gene: TRBV25-1; J gene: TRBJ2-3; clone size: NA; D gene: NA; CDR3 DNA: TGTGCCAGCAGTGAGTGGGGTGCTAGCGCTCAGGATACGCAGTATTTT; CDR3 protein: CASSEWGASAQDTQYF
V gene: TRBV7-6; J gene: TRBJ2-3; clone size: NA; D gene: TRBD2; CDR3 DNA: TGTGCCAGCAGCCCCCTAACTAGCGCAGATACGCAGTATTTT; CDR3 protein: CASSPLTSADTQYF
V gene: TRBV30; J gene: TRBJ1-1; clone size: NA; D gene: NA; CDR3 DNA: TGTGCCTGGAGCAGGGCAGACACTGAAGCTTTCTTT; CDR3 protein: CAWSRADTEAFF
V gene: TRBV30; J gene: TRBJ1-1; clone size: NA; D gene: NA; CDR3 DNA: TGTGCCTGGAGTGGACCCGGGGGGGGTTGGTCCGCGCGGAACACTGAAGCTTTCTTT; CDR3 protein: CAWSGPGGGWSARNTEAFF
V gene: TRBV18; J gene: TRBJ1-2; clone size: few; D gene: NA; CDR3 DNA: TGTGCCAGCTCACCACCGGCGGCCCCGATCTATGGCTACACCTTC; CDR3 protein: CASSPPAAPIYGYTF
V gene: TRBV29-1; J gene: TRBJ1-1; clone size: NA; D gene: TRBD1; CDR3 DNA: TGCAGCGCAGCAGGGGGTCCTGAAGCTTTCTTT; CDR3 protein: CSAAGGPEAFF
V gene: TRBV19; J gene: TRBJ1-2; clone size: NA; D gene: TRBD1; CDR3 DNA: TGTGCCAGTAGTTCTTCAGGGGGCGCCGGCTATGGCTACACCTTC; CDR3 protein: CASSSSGGAGYGYTF
V gene: TRBV2; J gene: TRBJ1-2; clone size: NA; D gene: NA; CDR3 DNA: TGTGCCAGCAATATCCCCCAGGGGATGGGTGGCTACACCTTC; CDR3 protein: CASNIPQGMGGYTF
V gene: TRBV7-2; J gene: TRBJ1-5; clone size: NA; D gene: NA; CDR3 DNA: TGTGCCAGCAGCTCAAGGACAGTTCCTGATCAGCCCCAGCATTTT; CDR3 protein: CASSSRTVPDQPQHF
V gene: TRBV5-1; J gene: TRBJ2-3; clone size: NA; D gene: NA; CDR3 DNA: TGCGCCAGCAGCCGGGCCAGGGGCGACACAGATACGCAGTATTTT; CDR3 protein: CASSRARGDTDTQYF
V gene: TRBV4-1; J gene: TRBJ1-4; clone size: NA; D gene: NA; CDR3 DNA: TGCGCCAGCAGCGCACTTCTCTTGCGGGGGACAACTAATGAAAAACTGTTTTTT; CDR3 protein: CASSALLLRGTTNEKLFF
V gene: TRBV30; J gene: TRBJ1-4; clone size: NA; D gene: NA; CDR3 DNA: TGTGCCTACGCGGGGGGATTCGGATTGTATGAAAAACTGTTTTTT; CDR3 protein: CAYAGGFGLYEKLFF
V gene: TRBV7-6; J gene: TRBJ2-1; clone size: NA; D gene: NA; CDR3 DNA: TGTGCCAGCAGCTTAGTCGGGAGTCGCAATGAGCAGTTCTTC; CDR3 protein: CASSLVGSRNEQFF
V gene: TRBV4-1; J gene: TRBJ1-2; clone size: NA; D gene: NA; CDR3 DNA: TGCGCCAGCAGCCAAGATCGGGGGTCCCTAACCCGCGGCTATGGCTACACCTTC; CDR3 protein: CASSQDRGSLTRGYGYTF
V gene: TRBV28; J gene: TRBJ1-2; clone size: NA; D gene: NA; CDR3 DNA: TGTGCCAGCAATTCCGGGTCTAACTATGGCTACACCTTC; CDR3 protein: CASNSGSNYGYTF
V gene: TRBV4-1; J gene: TRBJ2-3; clone size: NA; D gene: NA; CDR3 DNA: TGCGCCAGCAGCCACCCCTGGGGGAGCGGGACGCAGTATTTT; CDR3 protein: CASSHPWGSGTQYF
V gene: TRBV4-1; J gene: TRBJ2-1; clone size: few; D gene: TRBD1; CDR3 DNA: TGCGCCAGCAGCCTCTGGGACAGGGGGCACAATGAGCAGTTCTTC; CDR3 protein: CASSLWDRGHNEQFF
V gene: TRBV2; J gene: TRBJ2-2; clone size: NA; D gene: NA; CDR3 DNA: TGTGCCAGCAGTGAGGCGGGATCCGGGGAGCTGTTTTTT; CDR3 protein: CASSEAGSGELFF
V gene: TRBV12-5; J gene: TRBJ2-7; clone size: NA; D gene: TRBD1; CDR3 DNA: TGTGCTAGTGGCCCCCCCGGGACAGGGAGTGCTGGCTCCTACGAGCAGTACTTC; CDR3 protein: CASGPPGTGSAGSYEQYF
V gene: TRBV5-1; J gene: TRBJ2-7; clone size: NA; D gene: NA; CDR3 DNA: TGCGCCAGCAGACCCCCTCTAGAGGACGAGCAGTACTTC; CDR3 protein: CASRPPLEDEQYF
V gene: TRBV11-2; J gene: TRBJ1-4; clone size: NA; D gene: NA; CDR3 DNA: TGTGCCAGCAGCTCCACCACGGGAAAAAATGAAAAACTGTTTTTT; CDR3 protein: CASSSTTGKNEKLFF
V gene: TRBV19; J gene: TRBJ1-4; clone size: NA; D gene: TRBD1; CDR3 DNA: TGTGCCAGTAGGACAGGGGAGAGTGAAAAACTGTTTTTT; CDR3 protein: CASRTGESEKLFF
V gene: TRBV29-1; J gene: TRBJ1-1; clone size: NA; D gene: NA; CDR3 DNA: TGCAGCGTTGGGACAACGGCTGAAGCTTTCTTT; CDR3 protein: CSVGTTAEAFF
V gene: TRBV7-2; J gene: TRBJ1-2; clone size: NA; D gene: TRBD1; CDR3 DNA: TGTGCCAGCAGCCCCCAAGACAGGGGCGCTGATGGCTACACCTTC; CDR3 protein: CASSPQDRGADGYTF
V gene: TRBV4-1; J gene: TRBJ1-5; clone size: NA; D gene: TRBD1; CDR3 DNA: TGCGCCAGCAGCCAATTTGGACAGGGGGAGCTTTATAGCAATCAGCCCCAGCATTTT; CDR3 protein: CASSQFGQGELYSNQPQHF
V gene: TRBV19; J gene: TRBJ1-4; clone size: NA; D gene: TRBD1; CDR3 DNA: TGTGCCACAGGGGGCACAGGGGGAGGTGAAAAACTGTTTTTT; CDR3 protein: CATGGTGGGEKLFF
V gene: TRBV6-5; J gene: TRBJ2-1; clone size: NA; D gene: NA; CDR3 DNA: TGTGCCAGCAGTTACGTCACTAGCATCTACAATGAGCAGTTCTTC; CDR3 protein: CASSYVTSIYNEQFF